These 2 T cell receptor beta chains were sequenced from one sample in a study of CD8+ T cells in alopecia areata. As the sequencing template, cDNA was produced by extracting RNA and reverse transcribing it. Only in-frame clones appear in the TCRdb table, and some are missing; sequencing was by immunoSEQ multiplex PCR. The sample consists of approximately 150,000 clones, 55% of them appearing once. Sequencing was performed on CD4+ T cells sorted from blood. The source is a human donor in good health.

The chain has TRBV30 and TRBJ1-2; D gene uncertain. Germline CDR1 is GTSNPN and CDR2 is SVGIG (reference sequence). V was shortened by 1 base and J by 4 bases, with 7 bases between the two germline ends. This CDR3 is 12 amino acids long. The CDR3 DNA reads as TGTGCCTGGAGTGGACTGTTCTATGGCTACACCTTC. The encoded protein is CAWSGLFYGYTF.

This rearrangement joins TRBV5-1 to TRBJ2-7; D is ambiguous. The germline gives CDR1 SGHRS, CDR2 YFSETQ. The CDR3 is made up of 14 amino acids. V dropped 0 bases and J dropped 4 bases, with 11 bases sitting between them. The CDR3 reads CASSLAQFRYEQYF. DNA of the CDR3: TGCGCCAGCAGCTTGGCCCAGTTTAGGTACGAGCAGTACTTC.